This T cell receptor (beta chain) was recorded in a study of cytomegalovirus exposure and HLA in healthy donors. Concerning this clone itself: Its target is not known.

Donors in the study were healthy people who gave bone marrow. The PCR contained 60 Vbeta and 13 Jbeta primers. Assay used: immunoSEQ multiplex PCR; TCRdb lists only in-frame clones, some missing. The data contain approximately 160,000 clones, about three fifths of them singletons. Broader study findings: When the data were analyzed later, several of the most significant clusters appeared to be linked to common viral pathogens.

Sequencing was carried out using PBMCs. The sequence came from a woman aged 30 to 39 in good health and CMV-seropositive.

CDR3 coding DNA: TGCGCCAGCAGCTCCCCGACCGGGACAGGGTACCTGAACACTGAAGCTTTCTTT. This codes for CASSSPTGTGYLNTEAFF. This sequence joins TRBV5-1 and TRBJ1-1; 9 nucleotides match TRBD1. Trimming cost V 3 bases and J 0 bases; bases outside gene matches: 12. The germline V gene encodes CDR1 SGHRS and CDR2 YFSETQ. The CDR3 has 18 residues.